These 18 T cell receptor beta chains were sequenced from one sample in a study of blood T cells in healthy people across ages. A J-beta primer mix and a sample-barcoded 5' primer were used in a second PCR of about 7 to 12 cycles. TCRdb recomputed calls from the 5' RACE reads with MiXCR, one row per CDR3 protein. Altogether approximately 1,000,000 distinct CDR3 sequences are present, about two fifths being singletons, with the ten largest covering under 15%. Source material: blood. The origin of the receptors is a young man in good health.

This clonotype was seen a handful of times. V and J are TRBV4-3 and TRBJ1-2; D gene unclear. There are 12 residues in the CDR3. Deletions cut 1 base from V and 8 bases from J, with 8 bases between. CDR1 is LGHNA and CDR2 is YSLEER in the germline V gene. The CDR3 DNA is TGCGCCAGCAGCCAAGGAAATCAGGGCTACACCTTC. It is translated as CASSQGNQGYTF.

Here the CDR3 DNA reads TGTGCCAGCAGCTTAACGACTCCCGCCTCCTATGGCTACACCTTC. Its translation is CASSLTTPASYGYTF. This sequence joins TRBV7-2 and TRBJ1-2; D unresolved. V was trimmed by 2 bases and J by 4 bases, leaving 14 bases between them. Germline V gene data show CDR1 as SGHTA and CDR2 as FQGNSA. The CDR3 covers 15 residues. The variable domain in full, with the rest retrieved from reference TRBV7-2 and TRBJ1-2, is GAGVSQSPSNKVTEKGKDVELRCDPISGHTALYWYRQSLGQGLEFLIYFQGNSAPDKSGLPSDRFSAERTGGSVSTLTIQRTQQEDSAVYLCASSLTTPASYGYTFGSGTRLTVV.

This clonotype was seen only a few times. The chain recombines TRBV6-5 with TRBJ2-3; either TRBD1 or TRBD2 may fit D (5 bases each). The length of the CDR3 is 16 residues. Trimming took off 5 bases at V and 4 bases at J, with 19 bases between the two ends. The germline CDR1 and CDR2 sequences are MNHEY and SVGAGI. CDR3 in amino acids: CASSTRDPVFADTQYF. The CDR3 DNA sequence: TGTGCCAGCAGTACCCGGGACCCCGTATTCGCAGATACGCAGTATTTT.

The sample holds a few counts of this clonotype. The V call is TRBV6-1, the J call TRBJ1-6; tentatively, D is TRBD1 (5 bases). Germline V gives CDR1 MNHNS, CDR2 SASEGT. V lost 1 base to trimming and J lost 7 bases, with 17 bases between them. There are 17 residues in the CDR3. CDR3 sequence: CASSEVRAFYTNSPLHF. The CDR3 nucleotides are TGTGCCAGCAGTGAAGTCAGGGCCTTTTATACAAATTCACCCCTCCACTTT.

This clonotype was seen only a few times. J is TRBJ2-5 and V is TRBV28, with D perhaps TRBD1 (6 bases). Trimming left V 1 base short and J 1 base short, with 19 bases between. The length of the CDR3 is 18 residues. Germline V gene sequence: CDR1 MDHEN, CDR2 SYDVKM. CDR3 coding DNA: TGTGCCAGCAGTTTATCAGGGGTGCTAGCCGGGCCCCAAGAGACCCAGTACTTC. It encodes CASSLSGVLAGPQETQYF.

V usage is TRBV3-1 and J usage is TRBJ1-1; D not resolved. Germline loops: CDR1 LGHDT, CDR2 YNNKEL (reference sequence). The CDR3 has 14 residues. Trimming removed 0 bases from V and 0 bases from J, with 5 bases in between. For the CDR3, the DNA is TGTGCCAGCAGCCAAGAGGCGGTGAACACTGAAGCTTTCTTT. This encodes CASSQEAVNTEAFF.

Turning to this clonotype: One end of the junction is discordant with germline, which a read error may explain. The J gene is TRBJ2-7, the V gene TRBV12-3 or TRBV12-4, with a weak D call TRBD1 (6 bases). This CDR3 comprises 14 residues. The CDR3 bases are TGTGTCAGCAGTTTGGGGGCATCCTCCTACGAGCAGTACTTC. Translation gives CVSSLGASSYEQYF.

The V and J genes are TRBV6-5 and TRBJ2-1; 7 bases are a match to TRBD1. Germline V gives CDR1 MNHEY, CDR2 SVGAGI. The CDR3 is 13 residues long. V was pared by 5 bases and J by 6 bases, with 4 bases of the junction left unmatched. The CDR3 spells CASSTGQINEQFF. CDR3 sequence (DNA): TGTGCCAGCAGTACGGGACAGATCAATGAGCAGTTCTTC.

As for this clonotype: One end of the junction does not line up with germline, which may come from a read error. The chain is built from TRBV12-3 or TRBV12-4 and TRBJ2-1, with 7 bases matching TRBD1. This CDR3 comprises 13 residues. As DNA, the CDR3 is TGTGCCGGCAGTTACAGGGGCAGGAGTGAGCAGTTCTTC. As protein: CAGSYRGRSEQFF.

With respect to this clonotype: Its ends do not fully match the called genes, so a read error is possible. The chain couples TRBV29-1 to TRBJ2-3; no clear D gene. The CDR3 contains 16 residues. Looked up from germline, CDR1 is SQVTM and CDR2 is ANQGSEA. The CDR3 loop reads CGVEDLRALNTDTQYF. CDR3 DNA: TGCGGCGTTGAAGATCTAAGGGCCTTAAACACAGATACGCAGTATTTT.

The V and J genes are TRBV5-1 and TRBJ1-1, with 10 bases identical to TRBD1. J was trimmed by 5 bases and V by 4 bases; bases with no gene match: 5. The CDR3 has 14 amino acids. Germline loops: CDR1 SGHRS, CDR2 YFSETQ. The CDR3 DNA reads TGCGCCAGCAGCAGCGACAGGGGGCTTACTGAAGCTTTCTTT. This gives the protein CASSSDRGLTEAFF.

The genes are TRBV5-1 and TRBJ2-1; 8 nucleotides line up with TRBD2. CDR1 is SGHRS, CDR2 YFSETQ, per germline. V was pared by 2 bases and J by 5 bases, with 6 bases of the junction left unmatched. This CDR3 contains 15 residues. CDR3 sequence (DNA): TGCGCCAGCAGCTTAAAAGCGGGGGAGAACAATGAGCAGTTCTTC. As protein: CASSLKAGENNEQFF.

This clonotype was seen a few times. This chain uses TRBV4-3 with TRBJ1-4; 10 positions match TRBD1. This CDR3 region has 15 residues. The germline gives CDR1 LGHNA, CDR2 YSLEER. J gave up 8 bases and V 3 bases, and 6 bases lay outside the gene matches. CDR3 sequence reads: CASSHAGTGAEKLFF. CDR3 in DNA: TGCGCCAGCAGCCATGCCGGGACAGGGGCGGAAAAACTGTTTTTT.

The rearrangement uses TRBV6-2 or TRBV6-3 and TRBJ2-1, with a possible D match to TRBD1 (6 bases). The V gene's germline CDR1 is MNHEY and CDR2 SVGEGT. With 6 bases removed from V and 7 bases from J, the gap between germline ends came to 19 bases. The CDR3 is 15 amino acids. In DNA form, the CDR3 reads TGTGCCAGCAGCCAAGGTGTAGTAGGGGGTAATGAGCAGTTCTTC. This sequence encodes CASSQGVVGGNEQFF.

The table lists this clonotype with a few counts. This chain links TRBV20-1 with TRBJ1-5; D is possibly TRBD1 (6 bases). V lost 3 bases, J lost 0 bases, and 12 bases lay in between. The CDR3 loop spans 15 amino acids. The germline CDR1 and CDR2 sequences are DFQATT and SNEGSKA (reference sequence). CDR3 residues: CSARDGGYSNQPQHF. The CDR3 DNA is TGCAGTGCTAGGGACGGGGGCTATAGCAATCAGCCCCAGCATTTT.

The genes are TRBV12-3 or TRBV12-4 and TRBJ1-2; 9 bases match TRBD1. The CDR3 totals 15 residues. V trimming: 6 bases; J trimming: 4 bases; junction bases outside the gene matches: 9. This chain's CDR3 is CASRLQGAFPYGYTF. CDR3 bases: TGTGCCAGCAGGCTACAGGGGGCATTCCCCTATGGCTACACCTTC.

CDR3 protein: CASSLYRGYTF. The DNA of the CDR3 is TGTGCCAGCAGTCTCTATAGAGGCTACACCTTC. The V gene is TRBV28, the J gene TRBJ1-2; D ambiguous. This CDR3 has 11 amino acids. Germline assignment: CDR1 MDHEN and CDR2 SYDVKM. Trimming pared 5 bases from V and 8 bases from J, leaving 9 bases between.

The sample holds many counts of this clonotype. J is TRBJ1-1 and V is TRBV6-5, with D uncertain. This CDR3 is 13 amino acids long. Germline lookup yields CDR1 MNHEY and CDR2 SVGAGI. The germline V and J ends were trimmed by 6 bases and 1 base, with 9 bases remaining between them. CDR3: CASSYDGNTEAFF. The CDR3 DNA follows: TGTGCCAGCAGCTATGACGGGAACACTGAAGCTTTCTTT.